This TCR beta chain was obtained from a study of T cell responses to AZD1222 COVID-19 vaccine. Study-level results: Repertoires were collected only later (after the peak T cell response had occurred). Spike-specific TCR breadth and depth grew following two AZD1222 doses. Clonal diversity may have been underestimated, and the donors were mostly white British, with more females than males. Baseline antibody screening turned up just a handful of seropositive AZD1222 recipients.

Using immunoSEQ multiplex PCR, the repertoire was profiled, and TCRdb retains in-frame clones only, with some absent. The sample yields 120,000 to 150,000 clones, 85% to 95% seen once. As to this clone: The antigen remains unidentified.

CDR3 size: 16 residues. Germline lookup yields CDR1 SGHVS and CDR2 FQNEAQ. Trimming cost V 0 bases and J 3 bases, with 14 bases left between them. Sequencing used peripheral blood, obtained on day 0 of AZD1222 vaccination. The J gene is TRBJ1-1, the V gene TRBV7-8; no reliable D call. This TCR was recovered from an adult in good health. The DNA for the CDR3 is TGTGCCAGCAGCTTAGCGTACCGGGGTAGGGACACTGAAGCTTTCTTT. Protein sequence: CASSLAYRGRDTEAFF.